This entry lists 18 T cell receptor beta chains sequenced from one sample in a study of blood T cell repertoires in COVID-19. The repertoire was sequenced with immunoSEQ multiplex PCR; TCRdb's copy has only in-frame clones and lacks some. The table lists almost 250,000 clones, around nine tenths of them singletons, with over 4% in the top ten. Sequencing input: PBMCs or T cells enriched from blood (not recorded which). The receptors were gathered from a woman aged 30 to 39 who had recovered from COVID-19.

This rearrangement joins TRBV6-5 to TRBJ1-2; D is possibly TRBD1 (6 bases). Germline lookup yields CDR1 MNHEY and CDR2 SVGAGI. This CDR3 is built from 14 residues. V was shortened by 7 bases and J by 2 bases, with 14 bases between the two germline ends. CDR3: CASIQGILNYGYTF. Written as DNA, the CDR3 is TGTGCCAGCATTCAGGGGATCCTCAACTATGGCTACACCTTC.

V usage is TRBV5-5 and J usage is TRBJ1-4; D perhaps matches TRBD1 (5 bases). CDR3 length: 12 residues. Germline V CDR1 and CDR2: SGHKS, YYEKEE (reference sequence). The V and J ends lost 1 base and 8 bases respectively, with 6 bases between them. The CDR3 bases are TGTGCCAGCAGCTTGCGGGGGGAAAAACTGTTTTTT. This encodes CASSLRGEKLFF.

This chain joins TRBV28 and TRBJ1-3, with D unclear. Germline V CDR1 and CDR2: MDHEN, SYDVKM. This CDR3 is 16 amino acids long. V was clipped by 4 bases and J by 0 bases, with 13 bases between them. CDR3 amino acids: CASSSPVGSSGNTIYF. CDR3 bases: TGTGCCAGCAGTTCCCCCGTTGGGAGCTCTGGAAACACCATATATTTT.

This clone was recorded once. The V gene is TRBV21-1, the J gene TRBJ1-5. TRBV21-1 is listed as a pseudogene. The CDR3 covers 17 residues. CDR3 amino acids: CASSSGGLEYSNQPQHF. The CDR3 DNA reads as TGTGCCAGCAGCTCCGGGGGTTTGGAATATAGCAATCAGCCCCAGCATTTT.

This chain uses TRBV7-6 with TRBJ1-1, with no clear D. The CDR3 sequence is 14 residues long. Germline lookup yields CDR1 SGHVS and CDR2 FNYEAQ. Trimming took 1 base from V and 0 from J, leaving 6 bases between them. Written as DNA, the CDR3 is TGTGCCAGCAGCTTAGGCGGAATGAACACTGAAGCTTTCTTT. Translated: CASSLGGMNTEAFF.

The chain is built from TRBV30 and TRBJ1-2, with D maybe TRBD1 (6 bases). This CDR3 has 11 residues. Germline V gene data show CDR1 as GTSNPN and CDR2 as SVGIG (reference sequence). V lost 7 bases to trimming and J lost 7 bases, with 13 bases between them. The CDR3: CAFQQGRGYTF. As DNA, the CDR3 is TGTGCCTTCCAACAGGGACGTGGCTACACCTTC.

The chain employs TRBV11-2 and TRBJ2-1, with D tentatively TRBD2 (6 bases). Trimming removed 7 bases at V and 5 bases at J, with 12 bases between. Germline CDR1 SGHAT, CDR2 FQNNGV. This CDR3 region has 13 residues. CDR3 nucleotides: TGTGCCAGCACCCGGACGGGAGACAATGAGCAGTTCTTC. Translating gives CASTRTGDNEQFF.

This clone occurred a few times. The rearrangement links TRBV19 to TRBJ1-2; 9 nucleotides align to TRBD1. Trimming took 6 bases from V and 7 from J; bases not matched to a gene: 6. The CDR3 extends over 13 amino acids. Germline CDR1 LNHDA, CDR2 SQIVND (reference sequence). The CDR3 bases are TGTGCCAGTAGACCGGGACAGGGTATTGGCTACACCTTC. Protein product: CASRPGQGIGYTF.

This chain's CDR3 is CASRLAGGGGTDTQYF. The CDR3 DNA follows: TGTGCCAGCAGACTAGCGGGAGGAGGGGGCACAGATACGCAGTATTTT. The J gene is TRBJ2-3, the V gene TRBV28; 12 nucleotides match TRBD2. Germline CDR1 and CDR2: MDHEN and SYDVKM. The CDR3 has 16 amino acids. The V gene end was trimmed by 6 bases and the J gene end by 1 base; junction bases not matched to a gene: 5.

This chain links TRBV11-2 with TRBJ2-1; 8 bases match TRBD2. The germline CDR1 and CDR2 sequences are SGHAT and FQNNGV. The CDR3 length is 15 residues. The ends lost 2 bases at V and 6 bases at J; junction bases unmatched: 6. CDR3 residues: CASSLIAGYPNEQFF. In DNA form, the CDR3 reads TGTGCCAGCAGCTTAATAGCGGGATACCCCAATGAGCAGTTCTTC. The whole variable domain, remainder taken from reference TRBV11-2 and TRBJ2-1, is EAGVAQSPRYKIIEKRQSVAFWCNPISGHATLYWYQQILGQGPKLLIQFQNNGVVDDSQLPKDRFSAERLKGVDSTLKIQPAKLEDSAVYLCASSLIAGYPNEQFFGPGTRLTVL.

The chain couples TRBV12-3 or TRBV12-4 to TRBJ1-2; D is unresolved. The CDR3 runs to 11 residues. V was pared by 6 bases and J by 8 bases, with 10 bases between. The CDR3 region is CASSRQVGYTF. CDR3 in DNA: TGTGCCAGCAGCCGCCAGGTGGGCTACACCTTC.

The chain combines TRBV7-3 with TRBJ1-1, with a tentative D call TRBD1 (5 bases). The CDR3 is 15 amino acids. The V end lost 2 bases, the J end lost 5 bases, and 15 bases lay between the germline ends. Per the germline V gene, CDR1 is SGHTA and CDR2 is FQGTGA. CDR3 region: CASSLGKGRLTEAFF. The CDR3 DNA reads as TGTGCCAGCAGCTTAGGCAAGGGGCGATTGACTGAAGCTTTCTTT.

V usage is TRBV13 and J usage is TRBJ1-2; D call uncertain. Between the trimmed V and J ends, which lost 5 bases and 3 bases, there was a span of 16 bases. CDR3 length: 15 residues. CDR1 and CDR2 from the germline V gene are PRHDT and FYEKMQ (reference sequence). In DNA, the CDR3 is TGTGCCAGCAGCCCAAGGGAGGCACCCTACTATGGCTACACCTTC. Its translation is CASSPREAPYYGYTF.

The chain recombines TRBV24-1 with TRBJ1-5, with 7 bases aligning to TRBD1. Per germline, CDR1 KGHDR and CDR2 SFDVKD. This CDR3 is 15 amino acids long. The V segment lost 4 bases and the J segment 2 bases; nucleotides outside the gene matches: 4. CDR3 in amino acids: CATSEPGTGNQPQHF. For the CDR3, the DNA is TGTGCCACCAGTGAACCCGGGACAGGCAATCAGCCCCAGCATTTT.

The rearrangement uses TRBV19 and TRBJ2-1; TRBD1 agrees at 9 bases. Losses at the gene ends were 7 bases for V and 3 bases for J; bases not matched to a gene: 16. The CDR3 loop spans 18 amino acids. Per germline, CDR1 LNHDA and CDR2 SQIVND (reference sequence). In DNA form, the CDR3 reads TGTGCCAGTACTCCGGGACAGGGCGGCGGGCCTCACTACAATGAGCAGTTCTTC. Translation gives CASTPGQGGGPHYNEQFF.

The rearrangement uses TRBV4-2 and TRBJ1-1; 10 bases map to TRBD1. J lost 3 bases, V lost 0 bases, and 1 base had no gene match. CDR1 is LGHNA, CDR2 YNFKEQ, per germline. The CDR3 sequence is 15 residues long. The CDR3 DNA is TGTGCCAGCAGCCAAGAGACAGGGGGCCACACTGAAGCTTTCTTT. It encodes CASSQETGGHTEAFF.

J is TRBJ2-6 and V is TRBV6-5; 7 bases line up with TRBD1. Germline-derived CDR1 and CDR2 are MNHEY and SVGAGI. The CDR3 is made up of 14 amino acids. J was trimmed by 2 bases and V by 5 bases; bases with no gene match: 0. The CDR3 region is CASSQGAGANVLTF. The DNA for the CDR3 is TGTGCCAGCAGTCAGGGGGCTGGGGCCAACGTCCTGACTTTC.

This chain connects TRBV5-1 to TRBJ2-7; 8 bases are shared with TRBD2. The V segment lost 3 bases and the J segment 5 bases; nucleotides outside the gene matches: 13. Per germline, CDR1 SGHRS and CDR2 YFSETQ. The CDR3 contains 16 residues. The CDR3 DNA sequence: TGCGCCAGCAGCTCGTCGGCGGCGGGAGGACAGAACGAGCAGTACTTC. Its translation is CASSSSAAGGQNEQYF.